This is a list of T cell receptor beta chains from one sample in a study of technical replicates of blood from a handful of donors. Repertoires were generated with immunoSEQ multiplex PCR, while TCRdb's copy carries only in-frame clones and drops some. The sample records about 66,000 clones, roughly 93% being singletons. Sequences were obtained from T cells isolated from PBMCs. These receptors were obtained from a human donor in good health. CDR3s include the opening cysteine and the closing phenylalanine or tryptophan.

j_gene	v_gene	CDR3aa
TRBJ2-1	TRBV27	CASSFTRGSEQFF
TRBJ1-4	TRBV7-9	CASTNNEKLFF
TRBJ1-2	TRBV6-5	CASSYSQGANYGYTF
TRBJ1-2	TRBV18	CASSPTGGGYTF
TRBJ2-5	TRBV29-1	CSVRIAGGEETQYF
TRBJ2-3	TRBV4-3	CASSQGPDTQYF
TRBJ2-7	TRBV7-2	CASSLSWSSGSYEQYF
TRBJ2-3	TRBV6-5	CASSSSLAGNSDTQYF
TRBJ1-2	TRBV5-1	CASSSGQLLNYGYTF
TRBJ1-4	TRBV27	CASRRKRTGGYEKLFF
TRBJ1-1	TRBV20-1	CSASFPVEAFF
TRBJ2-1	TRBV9	CASSVGASELYNEQFF
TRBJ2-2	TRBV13	CASSVGLENTGELFF
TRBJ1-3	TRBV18	CASSADSSGNTIYF
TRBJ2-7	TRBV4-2	CASSQDPGEGDEQYF
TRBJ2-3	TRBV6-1	CASSEGSGGTQYF
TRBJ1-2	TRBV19	CASGAGKSYGYTF
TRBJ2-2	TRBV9	CASSPPRWDSHGNTGELFF
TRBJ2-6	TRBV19	CASSIPPGQGSGANVLTF
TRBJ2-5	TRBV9	CASSVGGGEETQYF
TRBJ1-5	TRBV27	CASSLFRAKGLNQPQHF
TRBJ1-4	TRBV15	CATSRVAGGFEKLFF
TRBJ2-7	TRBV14	CASSQEDRIEQYF
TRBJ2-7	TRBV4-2	CASSQSLFGTYEQYF
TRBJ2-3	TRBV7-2	CASSLGLAGHTDTQYF
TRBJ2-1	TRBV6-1	CASSASNEQFF
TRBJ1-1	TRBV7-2	CASSLVGQGYMNTEAFF
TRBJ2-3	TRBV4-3	CASSQVEGTATDTQYF
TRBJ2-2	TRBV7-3	CASSPDRGVNGELFF
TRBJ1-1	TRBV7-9	CASSPGQNTEAFF
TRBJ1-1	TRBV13	CASSWTGNTEAFF
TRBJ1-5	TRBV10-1	CASSDTGGLPQHF
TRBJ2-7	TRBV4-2	CASSHSGRMEEQYF
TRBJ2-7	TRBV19	CASSERGSEYEQYF
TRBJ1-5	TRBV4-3	CASSQVMATNQPQHF
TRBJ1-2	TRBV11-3	CASSLEKTGGDYGYTF
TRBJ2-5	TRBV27	CASSLSPQNLRTQYF
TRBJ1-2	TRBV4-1	CASSLIQALVPNYGYTF
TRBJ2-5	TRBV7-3	CASSRRTGDETQYF
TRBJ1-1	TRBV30	CAWSAVMNTEAFF
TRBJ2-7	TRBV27	CASKKGDFSYEQYF
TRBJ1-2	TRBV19	CASMAKGVDGYTF
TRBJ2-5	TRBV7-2	CASSLVYREETQYF
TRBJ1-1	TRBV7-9	CASSPGQGTEAFF
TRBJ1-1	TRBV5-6	CASSWQNTEAFF
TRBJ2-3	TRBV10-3	CAISESDRTTDTQYF
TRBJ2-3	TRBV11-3	CASSPSSGYLTDTQYF
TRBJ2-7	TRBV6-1	CASSEVASGRNEQYF
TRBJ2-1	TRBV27	CASSSAGYNEQFF
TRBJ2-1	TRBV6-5	CASSYGFGTTYNEQFF
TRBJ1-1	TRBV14	CASSQVRGGTEAFF
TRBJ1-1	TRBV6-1	CASSPEGVITEAFF
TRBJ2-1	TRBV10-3	CAISTGTGTSYNEQFF
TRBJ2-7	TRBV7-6	CASSLPYYEQYF
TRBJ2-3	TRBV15	CATSRARLDLGDTQYF
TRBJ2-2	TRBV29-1	CSVEETIAGIVTGELFF
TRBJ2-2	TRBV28	CASSLTGGPTGELFF
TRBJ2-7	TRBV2	CASSSSGTGSYEQYF
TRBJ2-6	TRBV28	CASSRVDSFILSGANVLTF
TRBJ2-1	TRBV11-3	CASSLVREGVDEQFF